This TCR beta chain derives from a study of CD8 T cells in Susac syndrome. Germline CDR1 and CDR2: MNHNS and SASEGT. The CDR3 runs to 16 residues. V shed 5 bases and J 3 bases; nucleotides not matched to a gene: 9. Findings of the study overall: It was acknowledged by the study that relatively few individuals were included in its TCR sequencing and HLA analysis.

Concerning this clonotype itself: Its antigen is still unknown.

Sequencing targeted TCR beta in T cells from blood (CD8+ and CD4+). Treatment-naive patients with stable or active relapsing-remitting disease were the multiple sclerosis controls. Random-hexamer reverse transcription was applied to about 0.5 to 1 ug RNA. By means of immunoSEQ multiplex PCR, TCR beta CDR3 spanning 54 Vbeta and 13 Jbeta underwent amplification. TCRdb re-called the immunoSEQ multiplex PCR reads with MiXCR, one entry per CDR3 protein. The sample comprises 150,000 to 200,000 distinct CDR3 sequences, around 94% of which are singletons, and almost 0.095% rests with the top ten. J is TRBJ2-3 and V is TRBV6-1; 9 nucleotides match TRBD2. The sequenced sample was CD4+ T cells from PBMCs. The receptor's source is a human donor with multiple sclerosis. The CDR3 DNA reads TGTGCCAGCAGTCGTCCAGCGGGAGGTGGGACAGATACGCAGTATTTT. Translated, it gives CASSRPAGGGTDTQYF.